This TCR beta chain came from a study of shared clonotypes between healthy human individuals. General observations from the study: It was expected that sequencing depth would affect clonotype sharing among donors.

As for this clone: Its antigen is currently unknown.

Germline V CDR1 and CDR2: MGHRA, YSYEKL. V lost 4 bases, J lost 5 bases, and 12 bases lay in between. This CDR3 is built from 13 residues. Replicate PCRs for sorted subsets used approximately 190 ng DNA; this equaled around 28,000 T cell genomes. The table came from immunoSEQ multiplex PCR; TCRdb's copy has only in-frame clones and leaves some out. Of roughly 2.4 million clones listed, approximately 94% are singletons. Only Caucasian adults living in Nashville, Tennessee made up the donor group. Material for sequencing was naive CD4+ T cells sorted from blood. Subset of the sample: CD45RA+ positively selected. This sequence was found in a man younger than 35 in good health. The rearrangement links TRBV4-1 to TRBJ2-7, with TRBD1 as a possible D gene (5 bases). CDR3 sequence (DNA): TGCGCCAGCAGCCGTACGATCAGGGACGAGCAGTACTTC. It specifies CASSRTIRDEQYF.